One and the same sample provided the 20 T cell receptor beta chains below, sequenced in a study of blood T cells in healthy people across ages. Using a J-beta primer mix together with a sample-barcoded 5' primer, a second PCR was run for roughly 7 to 12 cycles. TCRdb reprocessed the 5' RACE reads via MiXCR and lists one record per CDR3 protein. Altogether roughly 680,000 distinct CDR3 sequences are present, roughly half being singletons, with the ten largest covering approximately 13%. Sequenced input: blood. Every receptor here comes from a woman older than 75 in good health.

This clonotype was counted many times. The chain employs TRBV20-1 and TRBJ2-7, with 9 bases aligning to TRBD1. Trimming at V came to 5 bases and at J to 4 bases, leaving 6 bases not matched to a gene. The CDR3 contains 13 residues. Germline CDR1 DFQATT, CDR2 SNEGSKA (reference sequence). The CDR3 is CSARQGVRYEQYF. The DNA for the CDR3 is TGCAGTGCTCGACAGGGGGTTCGGTACGAGCAGTACTTC.

Remarks on this clonotype: A much larger clone lies a single base off, so this may be a read error. This chain joins TRBV11-2 and TRBJ2-3; D is ambiguous. Per germline, CDR1 SGHAT and CDR2 FQNNGV. The CDR3 spans 13 residues. CDR3 in amino acids: CAGRRSDTDTQYF. The CDR3 DNA reads as TGTGCCGGCAGGCGGAGCGACACAGATACGCAGTATTTT.

This clonotype was detected ten times or more. The chain carries TRBV3-1 and TRBJ2-1; 9 positions match TRBD2. Trimming cost V 5 bases and J 7 bases; bases outside gene matches: 9. This CDR3 spans 15 amino acids. Germline V gives CDR1 LGHDT, CDR2 YNNKEL (reference sequence). DNA of the CDR3: TGTGCCAGCAGCTCGGAGGCGGGGGGGAAGAATGAGCAGTTCTTC. Its translation: CASSSEAGGKNEQFF.

This clonotype was counted ten times or more. The V call is TRBV7-3, the J call TRBJ2-3; the D gene is possibly TRBD2 (5 bases). CDR1 is SGHTA and CDR2 is FQGTGA in the germline V gene. Trimming took 5 bases from V and 4 from J, leaving 13 bases between them. This CDR3 is built from 14 residues. The CDR3 coding sequence is TGTGCCAGCAGCCCCCGGCAAGCGGCAGATACGCAGTATTTT. Amino acids: CASSPRQAADTQYF.

As concerns this clonotype: At one end, the junction sequence differs from germline, possibly due to a read error. This chain links TRBV12-3 or TRBV12-4 with TRBJ2-3; D may be TRBD1 (5 bases). The length of the CDR3 is 14 residues. CDR3 region: CASTLAGSVDTQYF. In DNA form, the CDR3 reads TGTGCCAGCACTTTAGCAGGGTCGGTAGATACGCAGTATTTT.

Turning to this clonotype: With a much larger clone just one base away, this may be a read error. The chain is built from TRBV5-1 and TRBJ2-1; tentatively, D is TRBD2 (6 bases). Germline CDR1 reads SGHRS; CDR2 reads YFSETQ. The CDR3 is 15 residues long. The DNA of the CDR3 is TGCGCCAGCAGCTTGGCGAGCGGGTCCTACAATAAGCAGTTCTTC. This encodes CASSLASGSYNKQFF.

A note on this clonotype: A much more abundant neighbour one base away suggests this may be a read error. The rearrangement joins TRBV7-2 to TRBJ2-7; possibly TRBD2 for D (5 bases). Germline V CDR1 and CDR2: SGHTA, FQGNSA. There are 15 residues in the CDR3. The CDR3 nucleotides are TGTGCCAGCAGCTTTTCGGACTCGTCGACTAACGAGCGGTACTTC. This gives the protein CASSFSDSSTNERYF.

V gene TRBV6-4 combines with J gene TRBJ2-5; 9 bases map to TRBD2. CDR3 length equals 15 residues. After removal of 6 bases from V and 3 bases from J, the junction contained 8 bases not matched to a gene. Germline V gene sequence: CDR1 MRHNA, CDR2 SNTAGT. The CDR3 sequence: CASSEESGGKETQYF. For the CDR3, the DNA is TGTGCCAGCAGCGAAGAGAGCGGGGGGAAAGAGACCCAGTACTTC.

The genes are TRBV9 and TRBJ2-3, with 8 bases identical to TRBD2. V was pared by 0 bases and J by 2 bases, with 2 bases of the junction left unmatched. Looked up from germline, CDR1 is SGDLS and CDR2 is YYNGEE. The CDR3 length is 15 residues. The CDR3 spells CASSVAAGVTDTQYF. The CDR3 nucleotides are TGTGCCAGCAGCGTAGCAGCGGGGGTCACAGATACGCAGTATTTT.

The chain recombines TRBV27 with TRBJ2-3; 8 positions match TRBD2. This CDR3 comprises 16 residues. Germline V gene sequence: CDR1 MNHEY, CDR2 SMNVEV (reference sequence). With 0 bases clipped from V and 2 bases from J, the junction kept 4 bases outside the gene matches. The CDR3 is CASSLSIAGFTDTQYF. DNA for the CDR3: TGTGCCAGCAGTTTATCGATAGCGGGATTCACAGATACGCAGTATTTT.

Remarks on this clonotype: Just one base apart from a much larger clone, this may be a read error. The rearrangement joins TRBV11-3 to TRBJ2-1, with D unclear. Looked up from germline, CDR1 is SGHNT and CDR2 is YENEEA. The CDR3 is 14 amino acids. CDR3 nucleotide sequence: TGTGCCAGCAGATTAGAGTGGGGTGAAGATGAGCAGTTCTTC. Residues: CASRLEWGEDEQFF.

Notes on this clonotype: One end of the junction varies from germline; a read error may be responsible. The chain combines TRBV11-2 with TRBJ1-5, with D possibly being TRBD1 (5 bases). This CDR3 has 13 amino acids. The germline CDR1 and CDR2 sequences are SGHAT and FQNNGV. CDR3 DNA: TGTGCCTGCAGCCCCGACAGAGATCAGCCCCAGCATTTT. Residues: CACSPDRDQPQHF.

This clonotype was seen more than once but under ten times. The chain recombines TRBV5-1 with TRBJ2-1, with 7 bases that match TRBD1. This CDR3 has 16 amino acids. Losses at the gene ends were 4 bases for V and 5 bases for J; bases not matched to a gene: 12. Germline assignment: CDR1 SGHRS and CDR2 YFSETQ. The CDR3 reads CASSPRVAGGNNEQFF. As DNA, the CDR3 is TGCGCCAGCAGCCCCCGGGTGGCAGGGGGTAACAATGAGCAGTTCTTC.

About this clonotype itself: With a much larger clone just one base away, this may be a read error. This chain joins TRBV20-1 and TRBJ2-1, with 8 bases lining up with TRBD2. There are 15 residues in the CDR3. V trimming: 5 bases; J trimming: 7 bases; junction bases outside the gene matches: 13. Germline-derived CDR1 and CDR2 are DFQATT and SNEGSKA (reference sequence). CDR3 sequence (DNA): TGCAGTGCTTGGGATAGCGGGACCCTAGGGAATGAGCAGTTCTTC. Amino acids: CSAWDSGTLGNEQFF.

CDR3 sequence: CASSLGTGRGIWGEQFF. The CDR3 region has the DNA TGTGCCAGCAGCTTAGGGACAGGGAGAGGGATATGGGGTGAGCAGTTCTTC. The chain couples TRBV7-6 to TRBJ2-1; TRBD1 agrees at 8 bases. Trimming at V came to 1 base and at J to 9 bases, leaving 14 bases not matched to a gene. The V gene's germline CDR1 is SGHVS and CDR2 FNYEAQ. CDR3 size: 17 residues.

Turning to this clonotype: Since a much larger clone is just one base distant, this may be a read error. Here the CDR3 DNA reads TGTACCAGCAGCCCCCGGGACTACCACAATGAGCAGTTCTTC. Amino acid sequence: CTSSPRDYHNEQFF. The chain uses TRBV7-3 and TRBJ2-1; TRBD2 aligns across 7 bases. Germline V lookup: CDR1 SGHTA, CDR2 FQGTGA. The CDR3 sequence is 14 residues long.

This clonotype was detected ten times or more. V gene TRBV3-1 combines with J gene TRBJ2-5, with 7 bases aligning to TRBD2. The CDR3 has 15 amino acids. Per the germline V gene, CDR1 is LGHDT and CDR2 is YNNKEL (reference sequence). V trimming: 2 bases; J trimming: 1 base; junction bases outside the gene matches: 4. The CDR3 reads CASSQLRGIQETQYF. CDR3 DNA: TGTGCCAGCAGCCAATTGCGGGGGATCCAAGAGACCCAGTACTTC.

The V call is TRBV20-1, the J call TRBJ1-4; a weak D match, TRBD1 (5 bases). Trimming took 6 bases from V and 8 from J, leaving 19 bases between them. Germline-derived CDR1 and CDR2 are DFQATT and SNEGSKA (reference sequence). The CDR3 sequence is 14 residues long. For the CDR3, the DNA is TGCAGTGCCCACTTGGGTTTCGAGGGGGAAAAACTGTTTTTT. Protein: CSAHLGFEGEKLFF.

The sample holds a few counts of this clonotype. This chain connects TRBV12-3 or TRBV12-4 to TRBJ1-5; 9 positions agree with TRBD1. The CDR3 spans 14 residues. V was clipped by 6 bases and J by 7 bases; unmatched bases: 7. The CDR3 DNA is TGTGCCAGCAGACCGGGACAGGGCGGCCAGCCCCAGCATTTT. Translated, it gives CASRPGQGGQPQHF.

This clonotype was picked up a small number of times. The chain couples TRBV19 to TRBJ2-2; D gene uncertain. The V end was cut by 6 bases, the J end by 9 bases, with 14 bases between. The CDR3 consists of 13 residues. CDR1 and CDR2 from the germline V gene are LNHDA and SQIVND (reference sequence). The CDR3 DNA follows: TGTGCCAGTAGCTCCCCGATGTCCCGGGAGCTGTTTTTT. This gives the protein CASSSPMSRELFF. The whole variable domain, filled in from reference TRBV19 and TRBJ2-2, reads DGGITQSPKYLFRKEGQNVTLSCEQNLNHDAMYWYRQDPGQGLRLIYYSQIVNDFQKGDIAEGYSVSREKKESFPLTVTSAQKNPTAFYLCASSSPMSRELFFGEGSRLTVL.